This entry describes one T cell receptor (beta chain). It lacks a known antigen. It has no much larger one-base neighbor in the sample; base qualities were not kept. CDR1 and CDR2 were assigned from the germline V gene (reference sequence) as MNHEY and SMNVEV. The CDR3 contains 14 residues, cysteine and phenylalanine counted. This entry keeps only the CDR3 DNA: 42 bases, framed from base 1. Library creation used the immunoSEQ multiplex PCR assay. For the multiplex PCR, a mixture combining 60 forward primers for TCR Vbeta segments and 13 reverse primers for TCR Jbeta segments was used. Amplification of the CDR3 region of rearranged TCR beta genes was performed with a multiplex PCR assay on genomic DNA. On the Illumina HiSeq System, the amplified TCR beta libraries were sequenced as 87-base-pair reads. On the study's bioinformatics: Across the 500 to 850 repertoires, a later analysis counted 75 million to 90 million unique TCR beta chains, roughly 11 million of which were shared by at least two donors. A nearest-neighbor algorithm error-corrected the raw reads and collapsed the reads into unique sequences, merging closely related sequences to remove PCR and sequencing errors. Alignment of CDR3 sequences to IMGT reference sequences was used to assign V, D and J gene segments. Each retained sequence needed at least a six-nucleotide match to both a V gene segment and a J gene segment. A rearrangement counted as productive if the CDR3 had no stop codons and remained in frame with V and J, and every other rearrangement counted as non-productive. CDR3 was defined by IMGT convention, running from the second conserved V-encoded cysteine to the conserved J-encoded phenylalanine. Sequences without an unambiguous match to a single V gene segment were excluded from the earlier analysis of about 600 of the donors. An earlier analysis of approximately 590 of the donors classified V segments as functional when productive rearrangements were above 56.7% and as segregating when the standard deviation between donors was above 5%. A statistical classification framework was built for diagnosing cytomegalovirus status from the catalog of TCR beta chain sequences. In a later analysis, TCR nucleotide sequences were compared against IMGT/GENE-DB human TR gene sequences so that V and J genes could be assigned. The TCRdist pipeline was used in a later analysis to assign CDR3 sequences and most-parsimonious VDJ recombination scenarios. In a later analysis, every TCR beta chain was defined by the combination of its CDR3 amino acid sequence and its V-gene family, and reads without a unique V-gene family were dropped. To address suspected cross-contamination and a sequencing artifact, a later analysis removed some 620 highly shared, low-generation-probability nucleotide sequences. For each public chain, a later analysis derived a clonal expansion index from normalized ranks of inferred template counts within each repertoire. In a later analysis, generation probabilities were computed with a VDJ recombination model fitted to out-of-frame rearrangements, and the resulting probabilities were checked against IGoR. In a later analysis, TCR-TCR, TCR-HLA and TCR-CMV co-occurrence was scored with hypergeometric tests, and a repertoire-size bias correction was applied to TCR pairs. To estimate false discovery rates, a later analysis permuted the HLA or CMV assignments 20 times. A later analysis grouped co-occurring TCRs with DBSCAN, adding TCRdist sequence similarity when clustering within HLA-allele-positive subsets. Co-occurrence clustering excluded repertoires with fewer than 30,000 or more than 120,000 public chains, plus five with anomalous nucleotide sharing. TCRdb limited this immuneACCESS table to in-frame rearrangements with V and J called. A share of clones is missing; checked studies link under half to unresolved V genes, and the rest is unexplained. V and J calls plus clone size are reproduced from that table; the DNA served to infer D and trimming. Here the sample has some 130,000 clones; 75% to 90% occur a single time. Together, the top ten hold more than 2.5% of the sample.

The cohort consisted of hundreds of healthy bone marrow donors. At the time of sampling, all cohort members were nominally healthy, though unrecorded immune exposures were likely present. The donor was CMV seronegative and was included in the group of 352 seronegative cohort members. A peripheral blood sample was collected from each donor, and TCR beta sequencing was performed on peripheral blood mononuclear cells. The Qiagen DNeasy Blood Extraction Kit was used to extract genomic DNA from the blood cell samples. The data originate from a study of cytomegalovirus exposure and HLA in healthy donors (dated by TCRdb to 2015 to 2018). A note on the overall study: An earlier analysis of 550 to 700 of the donors reported 250 to 350 Gb of sequence data and around 120 million unique TCR beta sequences from 150 million to 200 million T cells. An early release that covered some 630 HLA-typed donors contained about 290 gigabases of sequencing data and tens of millions of unique TCR sequences. Of the 300 to 500 genotyped donors, 80% to 90% were placed in the genetic ancestry cluster associated with self-reported Caucasian donors. The study was designed to test whether signatures of past pathogen exposure could be identified by cataloging public T cell receptors. The study profiled the T cell repertoires of approximately 700 subjects by immunosequencing and related them to cytomegalovirus serostatus. A separate validation cohort of over a hundred different subjects was used in addition to the roughly 640-subject first cohort. High-throughput TCR immunosequencing, statistical association of individual TCRs with disease status, and machine learning were combined to predict cytomegalovirus infection status. To study patterns of TCR occurrence, a later analysis re-analyzed previously published TCR beta repertoires from several hundred donors and added high-resolution HLA genotyping. Rather than drawing on any new phenotypic data, the later analysis identified candidate immune exposures from TCR beta sequences and the way those sequences occurred across donors. An earlier analysis of 587 of the donors used high-throughput TCR beta sequencing to judge whether each TCR beta V gene segment behaved as functional or pseudogenic. Donor age, sex, ethnicity and CMV serostatus were compiled together with the repertoire data. In a later genetic analysis, genome-wide SNP genotypes for 398 of the 666 donors were used, and that subset was treated as a discovery cohort. All discovery cohort repertoires had been generated using a single sequencing platform. Class I and class II HLA loci were covered by the typing at four-digit resolution. Typing coverage varied by locus: roughly 620-640 donors for A, B, C, DRB1 and DQB1; roughly 560 for DQA1; 600 to 610 for DPA1; 400 to 480 for DPB1. About 5 DR-DQ haplotypes were handled as single units for association and clustering, since linkage in the cohort was strong. Among some 410 genotyped donors of the cohort, an average of 235,054 unique TCR beta nucleotide sequences were sequenced per donor, around a sixth of them non-productive.

Overall study outcomes, separate from this receptor: A later genetic analysis reported fewer N-insertions in productive TCRs among donors in an Asian-associated ancestry cluster than the roughly 700-donor mean. The sequencing pipeline was judged likely to have produced a cluster of highly shared sequence variants as a technical artifact. In a later analysis, more than 15,000 TCR beta sequences were associated with specific HLA alleles at a false discovery rate of 0.05. In a later analysis, HLA-associated TCR beta chains showed more clonal expansion and lower generation probabilities than non-associated chains that were equally common. A further reported finding was that TCR beta sequences accurately predicted the HLA-A and HLA-B alleles for most subjects in the first cohort. Linkage disequilibrium might explain the correlated functional status among segregating V segments, but an unknown experimental factor could not be excluded. Some IMGT-functional V segments, including TRBV6-2 and TRBV6-3, could not be told apart with the 87-base-pair reads, so those segments were excluded. According to the authors, the approach could potentially be generalized to other disease states and immunological phenotypes. Sequencing depth was assumed to be roughly uniform across donors in the presence/absence analyses, though that assumption may not hold. When HLA alleles, especially DR and DQ, strongly co-occurred, attributing TCR associations to individual alleles was difficult. Cytomegalovirus status was reported to be diagnosed by the classifier with high specificity and sensitivity in both the original and validation cohorts. V-gene and J-gene trimming of TCR beta chains was associated with a missense DCLRE1C variant in a later genetic analysis, and the association was replicated in an independent cohort. Immune exposure information for the cohort was limited to CMV serostatus. In an earlier analysis of some 500 of the donors, most TCR beta V segments were observed in productive rearrangements about 87% or about 30% of the time, broadly matching IMGT annotations. In this cohort, only TCR beta chains were sequenced, and detectable features were limited by the absence of alpha or paired-chain data. In the study, around 150 TCR beta chains were listed as associated with cytomegalovirus. In a later analysis, most CMV-associated TCR beta chains were found to appear HLA-restricted, with HLA associations seemingly driven largely by CMV exposure. Because some donors lacked HLA typing at each locus, the association tests relied only on the typed subset. In a later analysis, the rate of TCR association differed among HLA loci, with DRB1 alleles having the most associated TCRs and HLA-C alleles having the fewest. Over 15 rarely observed V segments, including chromosome 9 orphons, were excluded from the earlier analysis of just under 600 of the donors because counts were too low. In vitro tests confirmed that three of the cytomegalovirus-associated TCR beta chains recognize cytomegalovirus antigens. A later analysis reported that several top co-occurrence clusters appeared linked to parvovirus B19, influenza, CMV and Epstein-Barr virus. Most TCR sequences were observed very rarely across donors, whereas some public TCRs were present in many individuals.

The chain is encoded by TRBV27 joined to TRBJ2-5, with 9 central nucleotides matching TRBD1. The J call is in doubt because the DNA end fits TRBJ2-7 better. What was sequenced was PBMCs. The receptor comes from a male donor in good health and CMV-seronegative. Here the CDR3 is given as CASSAGQGAYEQYF. The DNA sequence follows: TGTGCCAGCAGTGCGGGACAGGGAGCCTACGAGCAGTACTTC.